This TCR beta chain was recorded in a study of somatic mutations in cytotoxic T cells in rheumatoid arthritis. Study background: The flow sorting of some V beta antibody-stained T-cell populations reached nearly 100% purity, and the sorted populations included V beta1+ cells sequenced for TCRB. The study's findings and limits: With around 60 patients examined, 8 had a largest CD8+ clone exceeding 20% of CD8+ cells. Nobody adjusted the slight TRBV07 underrepresentation in rheumatoid arthritis patients for multiple comparisons. No significant CD8+ T-cell clonality difference was found between rheumatoid arthritis patients and age-matched controls.

In regard to this clone: Its specificity is not known.

Germline V CDR1 and CDR2: MDHEN, SYDVKM. This CDR3 contains 13 residues. The V and J ends lost 4 bases and 7 bases, in that order; junction bases with no gene match: 5. Clones were sequenced by immunoSEQ multiplex PCR, and TCRdb holds only the in-frame ones, with some missing. The sample has about 27,000 clones, just under 75% seen once; the top ten hold 7.5% to 10%. Specimen: CD8+ T cells sorted from blood. The clonotype originates from a woman between 18 and 30 years old in good health. This chain links TRBV28 with TRBJ2-7; 9 nucleotides match TRBD1. The CDR3 spells CASSYRGLGEQYF. The CDR3 coding sequence is TGTGCCAGCAGTTACAGGGGGCTGGGTGAGCAGTACTTC.